What follows are 3 T cell receptor beta chains derived from one specimen sequenced in a study of CD8 T cells in ankylosing spondylitis. One entry per CDR3 protein results from TCRdb running MiXCR on the 5' RACE reads. The sample holds 180,000 or so distinct CDR3 sequences, 11% seen once. The sample consisted of blood, either unsorted or a sorted T cell fraction (not recorded which). The receptors stem from a male donor with ankylosing spondylitis or in good health (not recorded which).

J is TRBJ1-1 and V is TRBV19; a possible D gene is TRBD1 (6 bases). CDR1 LNHDA and CDR2 SQIVND come from the germline V gene (reference sequence). The CDR3 runs 14 residues. V lost 3 bases and J lost 4, with 12 bases in between. CDR3 sequence reads: CASSILTGATEAFF. CDR3 coding DNA: TGTGCCAGTAGTATTCTGACAGGAGCCACTGAAGCTTTCTTT. The full variable domain, with the rest looked up from reference TRBV19 and TRBJ1-1, is DGGITQSPKYLFRKEGQNVTLSCEQNLNHDAMYWYRQDPGQGLRLIYYSQIVNDFQKGDIAEGYSVSREKKESFPLTVTSAQKNPTAFYLCASSILTGATEAFFGQGTRLTVV.

Note on this clonotype: Germline and junction disagree at one end, which may indicate a read error. The chain joins TRBV14 to TRBJ2-3; D is uncertain. CDR1 and CDR2 (germline): SGHDN, FVKESK. The CDR3 loop spans 14 amino acids. The DNA for the CDR3 is TGTGCCAGCAGCGCCCGACATAGCACAAATACGCAGTATTTT. It codes for CASSARHSTNTQYF.

This clonotype was counted many times. V usage is TRBV29-1 and J usage is TRBJ2-1; 9 bases map to TRBD2. The CDR3 spans 15 residues. Germline CDR1 and CDR2: SQVTM and ANQGSEA. V lost 2 bases to trimming and J lost 5 bases; unmatched junction nucleotides: 7. The CDR3 bases are TGCAGCGTTGAATTCCTCGCTAGCGGGGACAATGAGCAGTTCTTC. Encoded protein: CSVEFLASGDNEQFF.